This T cell receptor (beta chain) is drawn from a study of early T cells in non-severe SARS-CoV-2 infection. For the study at large: Bulk RNA isolated from unsorted whole blood underwent sequencing; chains were not paired.

CDR1 and CDR2 from the germline V gene are MDHEN and SYDVKM. CDR3 length: 15 residues. V was clipped by 8 bases and J by 2 bases, with 19 bases between them. TCRdb used MiXCR to reprocess the 5' RACE reads, holding one entry per CDR3 protein. The data contain fewer than 85,000 distinct CDR3 sequences, approximately 13% of them seen just once; the ten biggest clones take up 1.4%. What was sequenced was whole blood. The origin of this receptor is an adult who was a healthcare worker with PCR-confirmed SARS-CoV-2 infection or an uninfected control (not recorded which). The genes are TRBV28 and TRBJ2-7; tentatively, D is TRBD1 or TRBD2 (7 bases each). CDR3 bases: TGTGCCAGCGCTTCGAGGGCAGGGGGGGCCTACGAGCAGTACTTC. This translates into CASASRAGGAYEQYF.